The clone carrying this T cell receptor (beta chain) was observed at least ten times. Antigen specificity is unknown. Individual cDNA molecules received unique molecular identifiers during library preparation. MiXCR, run by TCRdb on the 5' RACE reads, gives a single entry per CDR3 protein. Among tens of thousands of distinct CDR3 sequences listed, approximately 4.5% were seen once. The data stem from a study of early T cells in non-severe SARS-CoV-2 infection. Study-wide results and limits: Anti-spike CD8 responses were favored in VDJdb matching, and private and CD4 specificities were missed.

Trimming took off 5 bases at V and 4 bases at J, with 12 bases between the two ends. The germline V gene encodes CDR1 SGHVS and CDR2 FQNEAQ. The length of the CDR3 is 14 residues. The sequencing sample was made of whole blood. V is TRBV7-8 and J is TRBJ1-3, with unresolved D. The clonotype originates from an adult who was a healthcare worker with PCR-confirmed SARS-CoV-2 infection or an uninfected control (not recorded which). The chain's CDR3 is CASSQRYGGNTIYF. The CDR3 DNA reads TGTGCCAGCAGCCAACGTTATGGGGGAAACACCATATATTTT.